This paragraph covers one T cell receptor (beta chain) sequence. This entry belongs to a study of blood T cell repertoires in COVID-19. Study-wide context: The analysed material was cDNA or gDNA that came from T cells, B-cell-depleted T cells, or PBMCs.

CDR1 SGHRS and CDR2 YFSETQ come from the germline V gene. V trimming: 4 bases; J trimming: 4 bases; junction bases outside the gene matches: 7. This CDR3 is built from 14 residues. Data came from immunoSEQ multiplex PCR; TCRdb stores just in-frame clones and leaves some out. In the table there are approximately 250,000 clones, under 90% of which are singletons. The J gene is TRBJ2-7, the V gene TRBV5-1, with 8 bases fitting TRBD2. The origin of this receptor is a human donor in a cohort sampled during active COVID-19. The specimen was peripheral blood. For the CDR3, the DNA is TGCGCCAGCAGCCCAACTAGCGGTACTTACGAGCAGTACTTC. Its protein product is CASSPTSGTYEQYF.